Here is one T cell receptor (beta chain) with its context. These data originate in a study of PD-L1 blockade in urothelial cancer. V lost 5 bases and J lost 5; bases outside the gene matches: 20. The CDR3 runs 18 residues. Germline V gene lookup returns CDR1 SGHAT and CDR2 FQNNGV. The table came from immunoSEQ multiplex PCR; TCRdb's copy has only in-frame clones and leaves some out. The sample carries 31,000 or so clones, roughly 87% recorded once. Regarding time point: peripheral blood 6 weeks after treatment start. The V call is TRBV11-2, the J call TRBJ2-5; TRBD2 matches at 7 bases. The clonotype originates from a man older than 75 with urothelial cancer. The input for sequencing was PBMCs, taken around atezolizumab (anti-PD-L1) treatment. The CDR3 coding sequence is TGTGCCAGCAGCCCACCCCAGGGATCGACGGGAGGCGTGGAGACCCAGTACTTC. Amino acid sequence: CASSPPQGSTGGVETQYF.